This TCR beta chain appears in the sequencing data of a study of blood T cell repertoires in COVID-19. Study information: Samples of COVID-19 (acute and convalescent) were obtained from the United States, Italy and Spain. Nucleic acid was either cDNA or gDNA, and it came from T cells, B-cell-depleted T cells, or PBMCs.

Per the original methods: Amplified reference gene primers provided the basis for estimating nucleated cell counts. Repertoires were generated with immunoSEQ multiplex PCR, while TCRdb's copy carries only in-frame clones and drops some. V and J calls plus clone size are reproduced from that table; the DNA served to infer D and trimming. This repertoire shows around 110,000 clones, roughly nine tenths found once; its top ten account for more than 4.5%. The germline CDR1 and CDR2 sequences are SGHRS and YFSETQ. This CDR3 comprises 14 residues. The ends were cut back, 0 bases at V and 4 bases at J, with 8 bases in the middle.

The rearrangement uses TRBV5-1 and TRBJ1-5, with D hard to call. Sequencing used peripheral blood. The receptor's source is a man aged 35 to 55 with active or convalescent COVID-19. Written as DNA, the CDR3 is TGCGCCAGCAGCTTGGAGAGCCTTAATCAGCCCCAGCATTTT. Translated, it gives CASSLESLNQPQHF.